The 13 T cell receptor beta chains below come from one sample, sequenced in a study of brain metastases from non-small cell lung cancer. Repertoires were generated with immunoSEQ multiplex PCR, while TCRdb's copy carries only in-frame clones and drops some. The table shows 970 or so clones, with approximately 89% occurring only once. Sequenced input: tumor-adjacent normal tissue. The receptors originated from a donor over 35 with non-small cell lung cancer.

The V gene is TRBV7-9, the J gene TRBJ2-3, with D hard to call. Per the germline V gene, CDR1 is SEHNR and CDR2 is FQNEAQ (reference sequence). This CDR3 contains 14 residues. V was pared by 4 bases and J by 4 bases, with 12 bases between. The CDR3 DNA is TGTGCCAGCAGCTCAGAAAGGGTAGCAGATACGCAGTATTTT. Its translation is CASSSERVADTQYF.

The J gene is TRBJ1-6, the V gene TRBV28, with a tentative D call TRBD1 (6 bases). The germline V and J ends were trimmed by 5 bases and 10 bases, with 15 bases remaining between them. This CDR3 has 14 residues. Germline CDR1 reads MDHEN; CDR2 reads SYDVKM. CDR3: CASSPPTGISPLHF. CDR3 nucleotides: TGTGCCAGCAGTCCCCCCACAGGGATATCACCCCTCCACTTT.

The chain carries TRBV7-2 and TRBJ2-7, with 9 bases lining up with TRBD2. The germline V gene has CDR1 SGHTA and CDR2 FQGNSA. CDR3 size: 15 residues. V lost 5 bases to trimming and J lost 5 bases; unmatched junction nucleotides: 10. CDR3 sequence reads: CASSPRRGGLNEQYF. In DNA, the CDR3 is TGTGCCAGCAGCCCACGGCGGGGGGGCCTGAACGAGCAGTACTTC.

CDR3 in DNA: TGTGCCAGCAGAGACAGGGGCTTCTCTGGAAACACCATATATTTT. Amino acid sequence: CASRDRGFSGNTIYF. The rearrangement links TRBV25-1 to TRBJ1-3, with 8 bases matching TRBD1. This CDR3 has 15 residues. The V gene end was trimmed by 6 bases and the J gene end by 0 bases; junction bases not matched to a gene: 4. Germline assignment: CDR1 MGHDK and CDR2 SYGVNS.

The J gene is TRBJ2-2, the V gene TRBV5-1; 14 bases agree with TRBD2. The CDR3 sequence is 15 residues long. The V gene end was trimmed by 4 bases and the J gene end by 6 bases; junction bases not matched to a gene: 2. The germline CDR1 and CDR2 sequences are SGHRS and YFSETQ. CDR3 amino acids: CASSRTSGGSGELFF. The CDR3 nucleotides read TGCGCCAGCAGCCGGACTAGCGGGGGGTCCGGGGAGCTGTTTTTT.

Note on this clone: In the same sample, other DNA sequences code for this CDR3. V is TRBV27 and J is TRBJ1-1; tentative D call: TRBD1 (5 bases). The length of the CDR3 is 13 residues. Germline assignment: CDR1 MNHEY and CDR2 SMNVEV (reference sequence). Trimming removed 1 base from V and 3 bases from J, with 6 bases in between. CDR3 sequence: CASSLLQDTEAFF. Here the CDR3 DNA reads TGTGCCAGCAGTTTATTACAGGACACTGAAGCTTTCTTT.

V and J are TRBV4-2 and TRBJ2-7; 8 bases map to TRBD1. The CDR3 contains 12 residues. The germline CDR1 and CDR2 sequences are LGHNA and YNFKEQ. Unmatched junction bases numbered 3, after V lost 5 bases and J lost 6 bases. CDR3 DNA sequence: TGTGCCAGCAGCTTAGACAGGGGCGAGCAGTACTTC. Its translation: CASSLDRGEQYF.

This sequence joins TRBV6-2 or TRBV6-3 and TRBJ1-6; D unresolved. Per the germline V gene, CDR1 is MNHEY and CDR2 is SVGEGT. The V end was cut by 0 bases, the J end by 10 bases, with 4 bases between. CDR3 length: 12 amino acids. Written as DNA, the CDR3 is TGTGCCAGCAGTTACTCGCGGTCACCCCTCCACTTT. Translated: CASSYSRSPLHF.

On this clone itself: This specimen includes other DNA sequences encoding the same CDR3. The gene calls are TRBV19 and TRBJ1-1; D remains unclear. This CDR3 is 15 amino acids long. With 7 bases removed from V and 0 bases from J, the gap between germline ends came to 15 bases. Germline-derived CDR1 and CDR2 are LNHDA and SQIVND (reference sequence). DNA for the CDR3: TGTGCCAGTAAAACCTTACGGCAGATGAACACTGAAGCTTTCTTT. It is translated as CASKTLRQMNTEAFF.

This clone appeared a few times. The genes are TRBV7-8 and TRBJ2-5; TRBD1 matches at 9 bases. CDR1 is SGHVS and CDR2 is FQNEAQ in the germline V gene. The CDR3 contains 17 residues. The J segment lost 2 bases and the V segment lost 3 bases, leaving 10 bases of the junction unmatched. CDR3 sequence (DNA): TGTGCCAGCAGCTTTCTTCTACCGGGACAGGGTCAAGAGACCCAGTACTTC. It is translated as CASSFLLPGQGQETQYF.

The CDR3: CSVGTFLGGYTF. DNA of the CDR3: TGCAGCGTTGGGACGTTTTTGGGTGGCTACACCTTC. The chain combines TRBV29-1 with TRBJ1-2; D ambiguous. Trimming cost V 4 bases and J 7 bases, with 13 bases left between them. This CDR3 comprises 12 residues. Germline values: CDR1 SQVTM, CDR2 ANQGSEA.

The chain links TRBV16 to TRBJ2-6, with D perhaps TRBD1 or TRBD2 (6 bases each). Germline V CDR1 and CDR2: KGHSY, FQNENV. CDR3 length equals 17 residues. V lost 3 bases to trimming and J lost 2 bases, with 14 bases between them. CDR3 DNA: TGTGCCAGCAGCCATCCGTCCGGGGGCACTGGGGCCAACGTCCTGACTTTC. Protein product: CASSHPSGGTGANVLTF.

The chain couples TRBV9 to TRBJ2-2, with a possible D match to TRBD2 (6 bases). Trimming shortened V by 2 bases and J by 1 base, and 12 bases separated the two germline ends. Looked up from germline, CDR1 is SGDLS and CDR2 is YYNGEE. The CDR3 covers 16 residues. CDR3 nucleotide sequence: TGTGCCAGCAGCGTCACAACTAGCTTGAACACCGGGGAGCTGTTTTTT. It translates to CASSVTTSLNTGELFF.